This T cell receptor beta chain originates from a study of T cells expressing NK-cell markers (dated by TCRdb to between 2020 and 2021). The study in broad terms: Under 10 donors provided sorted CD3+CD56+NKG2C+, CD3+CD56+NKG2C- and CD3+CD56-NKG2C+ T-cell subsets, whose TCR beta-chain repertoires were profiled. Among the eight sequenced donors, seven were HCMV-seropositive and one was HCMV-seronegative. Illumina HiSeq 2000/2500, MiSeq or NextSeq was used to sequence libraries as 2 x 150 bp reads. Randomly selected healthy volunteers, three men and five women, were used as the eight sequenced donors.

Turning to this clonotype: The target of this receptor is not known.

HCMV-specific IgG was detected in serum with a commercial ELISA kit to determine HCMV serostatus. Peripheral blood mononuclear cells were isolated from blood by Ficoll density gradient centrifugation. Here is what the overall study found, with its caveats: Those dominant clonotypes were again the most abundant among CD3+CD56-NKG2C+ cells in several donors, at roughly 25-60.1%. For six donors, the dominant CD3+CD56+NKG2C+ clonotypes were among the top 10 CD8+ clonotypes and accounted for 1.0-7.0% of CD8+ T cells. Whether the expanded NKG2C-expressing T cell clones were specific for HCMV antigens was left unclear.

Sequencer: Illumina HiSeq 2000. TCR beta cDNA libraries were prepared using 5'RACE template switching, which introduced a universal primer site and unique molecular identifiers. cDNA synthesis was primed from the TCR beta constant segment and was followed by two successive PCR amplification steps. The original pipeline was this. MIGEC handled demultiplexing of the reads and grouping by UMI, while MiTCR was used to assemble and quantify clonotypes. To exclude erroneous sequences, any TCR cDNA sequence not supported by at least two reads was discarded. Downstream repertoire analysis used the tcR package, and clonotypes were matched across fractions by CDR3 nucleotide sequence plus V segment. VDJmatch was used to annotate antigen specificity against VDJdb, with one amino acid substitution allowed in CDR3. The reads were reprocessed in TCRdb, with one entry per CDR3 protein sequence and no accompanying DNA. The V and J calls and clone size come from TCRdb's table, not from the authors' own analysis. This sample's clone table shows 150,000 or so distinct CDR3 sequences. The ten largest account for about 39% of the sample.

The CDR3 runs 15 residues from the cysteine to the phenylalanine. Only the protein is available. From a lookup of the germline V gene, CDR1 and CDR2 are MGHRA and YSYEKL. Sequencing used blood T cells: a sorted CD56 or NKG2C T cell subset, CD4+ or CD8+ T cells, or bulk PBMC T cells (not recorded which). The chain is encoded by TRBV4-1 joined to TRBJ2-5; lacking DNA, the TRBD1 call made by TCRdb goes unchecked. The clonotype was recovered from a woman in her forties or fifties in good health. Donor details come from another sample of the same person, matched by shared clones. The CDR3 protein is CASSQEVGTGRTQYF.